Following are 5 T cell receptor beta chains from one sample sequenced in a study of early T cells in non-severe SARS-CoV-2 infection. MiXCR was run by TCRdb on the 5' RACE reads, yielding one entry per CDR3 protein. The table has around 55,000 distinct CDR3 sequences, roughly an eighth seen once. The specimen sequenced was whole blood. The receptors shown here come from an adult who was a healthcare worker with PCR-confirmed SARS-CoV-2 infection or an uninfected control (not recorded which).

This clonotype was detected many times. This sequence joins TRBV20-1 and TRBJ2-4; 12 nucleotides line up with TRBD1. The CDR3 covers 13 residues. Germline V gene lookup returns CDR1 DFQATT and CDR2 SNEGSKA (reference sequence). V dropped 3 bases and J dropped 8; count of bases not matched to a gene: 2. CDR3 sequence reads: CSARGTGGYIQYF. The CDR3 DNA follows: TGCAGTGCTAGGGGGACAGGGGGCTACATTCAGTACTTC.

This clonotype showed up just a few times. The J gene is TRBJ1-1, the V gene TRBV5-6; TRBD1 agrees at 8 bases. Germline V gene lookup returns CDR1 SGHDT and CDR2 YYEEEE. The CDR3 length is 17 residues. V was clipped by 4 bases and J by 2 bases; unmatched bases: 13. The CDR3 is CASSGTLGTGANTEAFF. The CDR3 DNA is TGTGCCAGCAGCGGAACTTTAGGGACAGGAGCTAACACTGAAGCTTTCTTT.

This clonotype was seen more than once but under ten times. The chain employs TRBV5-3 and TRBJ1-1; D remains ambiguous. TRBV5-3 is identified as an open reading frame with a role that is uncertain. This CDR3 spans 9 amino acids. V lost 3 bases and J lost 6, with 0 bases in between. The CDR3 here is CARSSEAFF. Written as DNA, the CDR3 is TGTGCCAGAAGCTCTGAAGCTTTCTTT.

There are many counts of this clonotype. The chain recombines TRBV5-1 with TRBJ1-1, with D possibly being TRBD1 (5 bases). CDR1 and CDR2 (germline): SGHRS, YFSETQ. This CDR3 has 16 residues. Between the trimmed V and J ends, which lost 3 bases and 1 base, there was a span of 16 bases. This CDR3 reads CASSSTGAGRNTEAFF. The CDR3 bases are TGCGCCAGCAGCTCAACAGGAGCGGGTCGGAACACTGAAGCTTTCTTT.

In this sample, this clonotype turned up a few times. The J gene is TRBJ2-2, the V gene TRBV5-1; 8 positions agree with TRBD2. There are 16 residues in the CDR3. The junction had 5 bases not matched to a gene; V was cut back by 0 bases and J by 4 bases. Looked up from germline, CDR1 is SGHRS and CDR2 is YFSETQ. CDR3 nucleotides: TGCGCCAGCAGCTTGGCCAGCGGGGGCGTCACCGGGGAGCTGTTTTTT. Translating it yields CASSLASGGVTGELFF. The whole variable domain, filled in from reference TRBV5-1 and TRBJ2-2, reads KAGVTQTPRYLIKTRGQQVTLSCSPISGHRSVSWYQQTPGQGLQFLFEYFSETQRNKGNFPGRFSGRQFSNSRSEMNVSTLELGDSALYLCASSLASGGVTGELFFGEGSRLTVL.